This T cell receptor (beta chain) is drawn from a study of blood T cell repertoires in COVID-19. On the study more broadly: The samples span acute and convalescent COVID-19 from the United States, Italy and Spain. The analysed material was cDNA or gDNA that came from T cells, B-cell-depleted T cells, or PBMCs.

Germline V gene lookup returns CDR1 KGHSH and CDR2 LQKENI. V shed 6 bases and J shed 5 bases, with 14 bases lying between them. The length of the CDR3 is 14 residues. It was during active infection that Seattle patients were enrolled and then longitudinally followed. Per the authors' pipeline: Reference gene primer amplification yielded estimated nucleated cell counts. Profiling relied on immunoSEQ multiplex PCR, and the TCRdb table lists in-frame clones only, not all of them. V, J and clone size are those of that table, while D and trimming were read from the DNA. The sample carries 330,000 or so clones, about 87% recorded once.

The sequenced sample consisted of peripheral blood. This TCR derives from a young man with COVID-19, enrolled during active disease. This rearrangement joins TRBV18 to TRBJ2-1; unclear D gene. This CDR3 is CASSQTRQDNEQFF. For the CDR3, the DNA is TGTGCCAGCTCCCAAACCAGGCAGGACAATGAGCAGTTCTTC.